The sequence of this T cell receptor beta chain was determined in a study of blood T cell repertoires in COVID-19. Study in general: Whether acute or convalescent, the COVID-19 samples came from the United States, Italy and Spain. Sources were T cells, B-cell-depleted T cells, or PBMCs; the material itself was cDNA or gDNA.

This clone has a single count. In the study's own analysis: For nucleated cells, counts were estimated from reference gene primer amplification. TCRdb's table, derived via immunoSEQ multiplex PCR, lists solely in-frame clones and lacks some. That table furnishes V, J and clone size, whereas the DNA furnished D and trimming. Among 95,000 to 130,000 clones, around 78% were seen once, and the ten largest hold approximately 2.3%. This clonotype was obtained from a man in his thirties or forties with acute or convalescent COVID-19. Specimen: peripheral blood.

The CDR3 bases are TGTGCCAGTAGTCTTTGGACAGGGGGAAACAATCAGCCCCAGCATTTT. This gives the protein CASSLWTGGNNQPQHF. The rearrangement uses TRBV19 and TRBJ1-5; 10 bases match TRBD1. Losses at the gene ends were 5 bases for V and 3 bases for J; bases not matched to a gene: 7. Germline V gene sequence: CDR1 LNHDA, CDR2 SQIVND (reference sequence). The CDR3 sequence is 16 residues long.